This entry concerns a single T cell receptor beta chain. Its antigen is currently unknown. The data stem from a study of T cells in pancreatic ductal adenocarcinoma. Points from the study as a whole: Compared with tumor, blood showed more total productive templates and about 8-fold more clonotypes. Mean clonality was about 0.12 in tumors and about 0.079 in blood, not significantly different. The resected pancreatic cancer cohort was biased toward the minority with early-stage disease.

Clones were sequenced by immunoSEQ multiplex PCR, and TCRdb holds only the in-frame ones, with some missing. The sample yields about 97,000 clones, 90% to 95% seen once. Surgery without prior neoadjuvant therapy was the treatment of the selected pancreatic ductal adenocarcinoma patients. Trimming left V 7 bases short and J 1 base short, with 20 bases between. The CDR3 contains 17 residues. The germline V gene has CDR1 LNHDA and CDR2 SQIVND (reference sequence). The clonotype originates from a human donor with pancreatic ductal adenocarcinoma. The sample taken for sequencing was PBMCs. This chain connects TRBV19 to TRBJ1-5, with unresolved D. This chain's CDR3 is CASILGPGGASNQPQHF. CDR3 DNA sequence: TGTGCCAGTATCCTCGGCCCGGGAGGAGCGAGCAATCAGCCCCAGCATTTT.